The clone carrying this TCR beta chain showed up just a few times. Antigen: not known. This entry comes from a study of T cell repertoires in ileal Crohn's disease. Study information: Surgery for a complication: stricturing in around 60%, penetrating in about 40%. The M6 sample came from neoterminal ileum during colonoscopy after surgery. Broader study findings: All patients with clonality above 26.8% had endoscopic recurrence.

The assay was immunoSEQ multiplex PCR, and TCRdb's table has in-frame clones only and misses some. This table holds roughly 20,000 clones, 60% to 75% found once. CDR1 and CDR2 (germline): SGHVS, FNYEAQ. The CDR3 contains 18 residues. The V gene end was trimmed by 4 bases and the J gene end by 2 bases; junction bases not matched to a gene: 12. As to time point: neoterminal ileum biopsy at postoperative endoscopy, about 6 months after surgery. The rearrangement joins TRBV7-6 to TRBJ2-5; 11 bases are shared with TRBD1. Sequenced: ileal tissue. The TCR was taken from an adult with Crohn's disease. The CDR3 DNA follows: TGTGCCAGCAGCTCATTTTTTGGACAGGGGGCTCCGCAAGAGACCCAGTACTTC. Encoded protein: CASSSFFGQGAPQETQYF.